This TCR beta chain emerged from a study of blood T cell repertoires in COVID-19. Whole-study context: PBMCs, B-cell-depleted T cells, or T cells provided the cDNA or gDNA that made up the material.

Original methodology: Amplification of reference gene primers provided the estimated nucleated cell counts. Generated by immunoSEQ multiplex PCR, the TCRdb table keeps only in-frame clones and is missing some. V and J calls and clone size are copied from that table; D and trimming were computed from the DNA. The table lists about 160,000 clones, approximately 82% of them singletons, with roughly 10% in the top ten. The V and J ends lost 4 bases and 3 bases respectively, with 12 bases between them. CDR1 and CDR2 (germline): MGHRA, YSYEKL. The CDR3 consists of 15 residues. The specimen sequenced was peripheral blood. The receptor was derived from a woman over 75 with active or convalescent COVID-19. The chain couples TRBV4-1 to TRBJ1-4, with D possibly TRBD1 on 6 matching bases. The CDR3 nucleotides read TGCGCCAGCAGCCGCCTCAGGGGACCTAATGAAAAACTGTTTTTT. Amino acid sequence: CASSRLRGPNEKLFF.